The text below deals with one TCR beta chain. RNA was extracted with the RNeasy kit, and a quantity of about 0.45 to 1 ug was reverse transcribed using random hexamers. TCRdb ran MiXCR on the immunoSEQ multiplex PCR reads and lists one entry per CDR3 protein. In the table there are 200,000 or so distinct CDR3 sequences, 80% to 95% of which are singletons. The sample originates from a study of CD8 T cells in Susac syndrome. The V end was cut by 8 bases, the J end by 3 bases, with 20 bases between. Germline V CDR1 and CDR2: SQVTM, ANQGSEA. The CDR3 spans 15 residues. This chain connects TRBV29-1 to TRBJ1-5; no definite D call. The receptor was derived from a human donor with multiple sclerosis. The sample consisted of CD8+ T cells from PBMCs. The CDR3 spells CSPPRRRKLNQPQHF. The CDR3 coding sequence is TGCAGCCCTCCCAGGCGGCGGAAGCTCAATCAGCCCCAGCATTTT.